This TCR beta chain was recorded in a study of T cell changes during pregnancy in multiple sclerosis. This clone has just one count. Clones were sequenced by immunoSEQ multiplex PCR, and TCRdb holds only the in-frame ones, with some missing. Seen here are tens of thousands of clones, approximately 86% observed once, and the top ten hold about 13%. CDR1 is MDHEN and CDR2 is SYDVKM in the germline V gene. The ends were cut back, 7 bases at V and 0 bases at J, with 10 bases in the middle. The CDR3 consists of 14 residues. The clonotype was recovered from a female donor in good health, enrolled as a control in a pregnancy study. The sequencing used CD8+ T cells from peripheral blood mononuclear cells, collected in the first trimester of pregnancy. This chain links TRBV28 with TRBJ1-5; D is undetermined. Here the CDR3 reads CASKMRDSNQPQHF. CDR3 DNA sequence: TGTGCCAGCAAAATGCGGGATAGCAATCAGCCCCAGCATTTT. The full variable domain, rest sourced from reference TRBV28 and TRBJ1-5, is DVKVTQSSRYLVKRTGEKVFLECVQDMDHENMFWYRQDPGLGLRLIYFSYDVKMKEKGDIPEGYSVSREKKERFSLILESASTNQTSMYLCASKMRDSNQPQHFGDGTRLSIL.